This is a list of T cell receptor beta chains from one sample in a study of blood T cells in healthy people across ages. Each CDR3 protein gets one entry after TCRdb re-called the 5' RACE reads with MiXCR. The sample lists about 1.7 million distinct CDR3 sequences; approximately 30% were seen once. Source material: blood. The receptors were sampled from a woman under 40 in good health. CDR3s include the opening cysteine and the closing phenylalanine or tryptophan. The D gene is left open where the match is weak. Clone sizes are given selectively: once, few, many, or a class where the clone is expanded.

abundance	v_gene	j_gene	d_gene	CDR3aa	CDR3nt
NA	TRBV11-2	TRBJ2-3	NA	CASSLVGGLSADTQYF	TGTGCCAGCAGCTTAGTCGGTGGCCTTTCCGCAGATACGCAGTATTTT
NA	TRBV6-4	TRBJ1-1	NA	CASSPRQGSGSEAFF	TGTGCCAGCAGCCCGAGGCAGGGATCGGGGTCTGAAGCTTTCTTT
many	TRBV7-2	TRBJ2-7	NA	CASSLGRSETYEQYF	TGTGCCAGCAGCTTAGGCCGCAGCGAAACCTACGAGCAGTACTTC
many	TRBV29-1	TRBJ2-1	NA	CSVGPLREAGEQFF	TGCAGCGTTGGACCCCTGCGGGAAGCAGGGGAGCAGTTCTTC
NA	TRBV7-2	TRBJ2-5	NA	CASSRPGSYETQYF	TGTGCCAGCAGCCGCCCGGGGAGTTACGAGACCCAGTACTTC
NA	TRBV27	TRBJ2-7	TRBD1	CASSRWDSLYEQYF	TGTGCCAGCAGTCGATGGGACAGTCTCTACGAGCAGTACTTC
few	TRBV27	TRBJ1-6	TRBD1	CASSLVSGGLNSPLHF	TGTGCCAGCAGTTTAGTGTCAGGGGGCTTGAATTCACCCCTCCACTTT
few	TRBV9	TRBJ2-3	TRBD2	CASSAGLAGGLVDTQYF	TGTGCCAGCAGCGCCGGACTAGCGGGGGGGTTGGTAGATACGCAGTATTTT
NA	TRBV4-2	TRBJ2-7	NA	CASRFSDTTYEQYF	TGTGCCAGCAGGTTCTCGGACACGACCTACGAGCAGTACTTC
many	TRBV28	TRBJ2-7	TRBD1	CASNPTGPPYEQYF	TGTGCCAGCAATCCGACAGGGCCCCCTTACGAGCAGTACTTC
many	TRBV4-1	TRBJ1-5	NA	CASRTTGHQPQHF	TGCGCCAGCAGGACCACAGGGCATCAGCCCCAGCATTTT
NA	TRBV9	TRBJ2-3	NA	CASSVPTLGGTDTQYF	TGTGCCAGCAGCGTCCCTACGCTCGGGGGCACAGATACGCAGTATTTT
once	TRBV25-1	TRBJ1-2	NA	CANSERREAGYTF	TGTGCCAACAGTGAAAGACGTGAGGCTGGCTACACCTTC
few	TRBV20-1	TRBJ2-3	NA	CSARTTGRGGPDTQYF	TGCAGTGCTAGAACCACGGGCAGGGGTGGCCCGGATACGCAGTATTTT
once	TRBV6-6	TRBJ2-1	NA	CASSYGCVYNEQFF	TGTGCCAGCAGTTACGGGTGCGTTTACAATGAGCAGTTCTTC
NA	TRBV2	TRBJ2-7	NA	CASSGGSGPSNYEQYF	TGTGCCAGCAGTGGGGGTAGCGGCCCTTCAAACTACGAGCAGTACTTC
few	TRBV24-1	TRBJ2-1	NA	CATSEAGGLRDEQFF	TGTGCCACCAGTGAAGCCGGTGGATTACGCGATGAGCAGTTCTTC
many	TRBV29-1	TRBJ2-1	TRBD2	CSVERGTGLAGAEQFF	TGCAGCGTTGAAAGGGGGACTGGACTAGCGGGGGCTGAGCAGTTCTTC
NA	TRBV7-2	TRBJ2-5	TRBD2	CASSSIAGFETQYF	TGTGCCAGCAGCTCGATAGCGGGGTTCGAGACCCAGTACTTC
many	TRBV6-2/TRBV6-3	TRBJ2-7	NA	CASMTEGREQYF	TGTGCCAGCATGACGGAGGGACGCGAGCAGTACTTC
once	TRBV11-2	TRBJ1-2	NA	CASSAAEGRGGYTF	TGTGCCAGCAGCGCGGCGGAGGGCCGAGGAGGCTACACCTTC
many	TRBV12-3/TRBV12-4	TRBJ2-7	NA	CASSLRRGVLSSYEQYF	TGTGCCAGCAGTCTCCGTAGAGGAGTCCTCAGCTCCTACGAGCAGTACTTC
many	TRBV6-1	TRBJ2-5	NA	CASSRSTVGETQYF	TGTGCCAGCAGCCGTTCGACAGTCGGCGAGACCCAGTACTTC
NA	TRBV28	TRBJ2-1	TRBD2	CASSIGTSGGGEQFF	TGTGCCAGCAGTATCGGGACTAGCGGGGGGGGAGAGCAGTTCTTC
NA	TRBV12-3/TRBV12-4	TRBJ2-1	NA	CASSLTDTYTEQFF	TGTGCCAGCAGTTTAACGGACACCTACACTGAGCAGTTCTTC
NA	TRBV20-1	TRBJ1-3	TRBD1	CSARGNRGEGNTIYF	TGCAGTGCTAGGGGTAACAGGGGCGAAGGGAACACCATATATTTT
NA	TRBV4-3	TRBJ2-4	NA	CASSQELSAKDIQYF	TGCGCCAGCAGCCAAGAGCTGTCAGCCAAAGACATTCAGTACTTC
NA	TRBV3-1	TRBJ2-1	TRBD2	CASSQDEERESYNEQFF	TGTGCCAGCAGCCAAGATGAGGAGCGGGAATCCTACAATGAGCAGTTCTTC
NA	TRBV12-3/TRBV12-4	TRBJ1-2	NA	CANSSGTGTLYGYTF	TGTGCCAACAGTTCGGGAACCGGGACCCTCTATGGCTACACCTTC
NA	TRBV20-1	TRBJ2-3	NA	CSARDPGGASGTDTQYF	TGCAGTGCTAGAGACCCCGGAGGGGCTAGCGGCACAGATACGCAGTATTTT
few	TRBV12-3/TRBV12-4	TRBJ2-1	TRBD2	CASTERGVGNEQFF	TGTGCCAGCACCGAGCGGGGGGTTGGGAATGAGCAGTTCTTC
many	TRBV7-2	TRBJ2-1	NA	CASSSLSYEQFF	TGTGCCAGCAGCTCCCTGTCCTATGAGCAGTTCTTC
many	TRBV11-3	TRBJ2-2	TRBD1	CASSPGGTGELFF	TGTGCCAGTAGCCCAGGGGGCACCGGGGAGCTGTTTTTT
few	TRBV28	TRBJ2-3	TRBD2	CASRGAGGFGTDTQYF	TGTGCCAGCAGGGGAGCGGGAGGGTTCGGCACAGATACGCAGTATTTT
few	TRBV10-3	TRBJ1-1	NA	CAISDYREAFF	TGTGCCATCAGTGATTATCGGGAAGCTTTCTTT
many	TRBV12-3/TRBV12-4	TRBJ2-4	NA	CASSFPDTNIQYF	TGTGCCAGCAGTTTCCCCGACACGAACATTCAGTACTTC
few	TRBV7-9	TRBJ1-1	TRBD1	CASSSGQGIDTEAFF	TGTGCCAGCAGCTCTGGACAGGGGATAGACACTGAAGCTTTCTTT
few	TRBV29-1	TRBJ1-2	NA	CSVEQGNGYTF	TGCAGCGTTGAACAGGGCAATGGCTACACCTTC
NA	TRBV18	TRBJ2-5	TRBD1	CASSPLSRGQQETQYF	TGTGCCAGCTCACCCCTAAGCAGGGGGCAACAAGAGACCCAGTACTTC
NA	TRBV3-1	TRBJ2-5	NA	CASSRVEGTQYF	TGTGCCAGCAGCCGAGTTGAGGGGACCCAGTACTTC
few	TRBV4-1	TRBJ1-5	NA	CASSPLQGGSNQPQHF	TGCGCCAGCAGCCCACTACAGGGAGGAAGCAATCAGCCCCAGCATTTT
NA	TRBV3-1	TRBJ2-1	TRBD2	CASRNIAGGFHEQFF	TGTGCCAGCAGGAATATAGCGGGGGGGTTTCATGAGCAGTTCTTC
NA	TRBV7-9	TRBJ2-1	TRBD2	CASSLLPRLAESSYNEQFF	TGTGCCAGCAGCTTGCTACCCAGACTAGCGGAAAGCTCCTACAATGAGCAGTTCTTC